This T cell receptor (beta chain) was retrieved from a study of T cells after yellow fever vaccination. As for the study in general: Preparing low-cell-number fractions relied on SMART-Seq v4 Ultra Low Input.

The CDR3 spans 15 residues. Germline assignment: CDR1 WSHSY and CDR2 SAAADI. J was trimmed by 5 bases and V by 3 bases; bases with no gene match: 7. TCRdb independently ran MiXCR on the 5' RACE reads; one entry per CDR3 protein. The table lists over 85,000 distinct CDR3 sequences, around 9.8% of them singletons. This clonotype was detected only a few times. The clonotype originates from a man aged 18 to 30 who received the YFV17D yellow fever vaccine. The sequences come from CD8+ T cells not binding an NS4B(214-222) dextramer, sorted from PBMCs, collected roughly 14 days after the first yellow fever vaccination. This chain connects TRBV10-2 to TRBJ2-5; 9 bases agree with TRBD1. The CDR3 here is CASSDRDRVFETQYF. Here the CDR3 DNA reads TGCGCCAGCAGTGACCGGGACAGGGTTTTTGAGACCCAGTACTTC.